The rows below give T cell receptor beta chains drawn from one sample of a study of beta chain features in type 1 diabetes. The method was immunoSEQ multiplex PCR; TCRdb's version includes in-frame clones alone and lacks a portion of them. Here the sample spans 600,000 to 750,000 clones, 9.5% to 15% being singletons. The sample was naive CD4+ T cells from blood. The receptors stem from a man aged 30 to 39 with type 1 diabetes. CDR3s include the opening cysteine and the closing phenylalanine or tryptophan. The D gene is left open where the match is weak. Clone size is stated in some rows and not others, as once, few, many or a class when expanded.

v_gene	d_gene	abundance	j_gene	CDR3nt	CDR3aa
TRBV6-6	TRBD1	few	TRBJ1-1	TGTGCCAGCAGTGGACAGGGGTATGAAGCTTTCTTT	CASSGQGYEAFF
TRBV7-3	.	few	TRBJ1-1	TGTGCCAGCAGCTTGACGAACACTGAAGCTTTCTTT	CASSLTNTEAFF
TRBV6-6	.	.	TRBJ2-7	TGTGCCAGCAGTTACTCCCCGGGGGACTCCTACGAGCAGTACTTC	CASSYSPGDSYEQYF
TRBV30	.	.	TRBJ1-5	TGTGCCTGGAGTGTATTGGCAGCTGATCAGCCCCAGCATTTT	CAWSVLAADQPQHF
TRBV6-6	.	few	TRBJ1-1	TGTGCCAGCAGTTACTTCGGACACAAGAACACTGAAGCTTTCTTT	CASSYFGHKNTEAFF
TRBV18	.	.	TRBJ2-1	TGTGCCAGCTCACCACCGGACAGATACAATGAGCAGTTCTTC	CASSPPDRYNEQFF
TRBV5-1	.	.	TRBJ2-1	TGCGCCAGCAGCTCGGGGAGCTCCTACAATGAGCAGTTCTTC	CASSSGSSYNEQFF
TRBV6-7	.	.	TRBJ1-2	TGTGCCAACCTACTCTATGGCTACACCTTC	CANLLYGYTF
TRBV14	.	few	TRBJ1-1	TGTGCCAGCAGCCAATTTAGGAACACTGAAGCTTTCTTT	CASSQFRNTEAFF
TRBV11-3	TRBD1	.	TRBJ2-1	TGTGCCAGCAGATCACAGGGGGCCAGCTCCTACAATGAGCAGTTCTTC	CASRSQGASSYNEQFF
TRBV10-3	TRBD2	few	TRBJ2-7	TGTGCCAGCATGCCGCCGGGGACTAAAAACGAGCAGTACTTC	CASMPPGTKNEQYF
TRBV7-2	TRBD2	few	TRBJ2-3	TGTGCCAGCTTCCCTAGCGGCGCTAGCACAGATACGCAGTATTTT	CASFPSGASTDTQYF
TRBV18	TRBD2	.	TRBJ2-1	TGTGCCAGCTCACCGGTGTCGGTAGCGGGGGGGCCGATCTTC	CASSPVSVAGGPIF
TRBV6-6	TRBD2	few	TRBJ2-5	TGTGCCAGCAGATCGACTAGCGGGGGGGACCAAGAGACCCAGTACTTC	CASRSTSGGDQETQYF
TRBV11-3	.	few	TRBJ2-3	TGTGCCAGCAGCTTAGGTGAAGATACGCAGTATTTT	CASSLGEDTQYF
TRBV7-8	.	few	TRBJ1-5	TGTGCCAGACCTCAAGGCGGCAGGGTCCATAGCAATCAGCCCCAGCATTTT	CARPQGGRVHSNQPQHF
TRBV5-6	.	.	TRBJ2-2	TGTGCCAGCAGCTCCTTGACAGATAACACCGGGGAGCTGTTTTTT	CASSSLTDNTGELFF
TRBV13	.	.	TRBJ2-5	TGTGCCAGCAGCCGCCGGGAAGGGGGTCGGGGAGAGACCCAGTACTTC	CASSRREGGRGETQYF
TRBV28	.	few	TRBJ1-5	TGTGCCAGCAGTTTCTATGGTCAGATCAATCAGCCCCAGCATTTT	CASSFYGQINQPQHF
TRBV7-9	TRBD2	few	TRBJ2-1	TGTGCCAGCAGCTTATCCGGACTAGAGTACGATGAGCAGTTCTTC	CASSLSGLEYDEQFF
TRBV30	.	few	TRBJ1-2	TGTGCCTGGAGGAAAACAGGGATGGGAAACTATGGCTACACCTTC	CAWRKTGMGNYGYTF
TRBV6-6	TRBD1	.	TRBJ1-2	TGTGCCAGCAGTTACGCCGTGGACAGGGCGGCTGGTTTC	CASSYAVDRAAGF
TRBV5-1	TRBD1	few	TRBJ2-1	TGCGCCAGCAGCTCTTGGACAGGGGGCATTTACAATGAGCAGTTCTTC	CASSSWTGGIYNEQFF
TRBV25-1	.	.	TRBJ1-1	TGTGCCAGCACCCCTTACTACATGAACACTGAAGCTTTCTTT	CASTPYYMNTEAFF
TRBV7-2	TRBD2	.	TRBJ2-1	TGTGCCAGCAGCTCTGGACTAGCTGAGTACAATGAGCAGTTCTTC	CASSSGLAEYNEQFF
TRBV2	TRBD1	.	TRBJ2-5	TGTGCCAGCACAAGGGGGCAACCCCAAGAGACCCAGTACTTC	CASTRGQPQETQYF
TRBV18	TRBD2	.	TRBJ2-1	TGTGCCAGCTCACCCCTGACTAGCGGATACAATGAGCAGTTCTTC	CASSPLTSGYNEQFF
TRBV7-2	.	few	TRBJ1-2	TGTGCCAGCAGCTCCGGACCTGGCAATGGCTACACCTTC	CASSSGPGNGYTF
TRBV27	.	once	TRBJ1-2	TGTGCCAGCAGACTGAAAATGTTTGGCTACACCTTC	CASRLKMFGYTF
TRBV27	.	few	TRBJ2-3	TGTGCCAGCAGTTTATGGGAGGCGGCTAGCACAGATACGCAGTATTTT	CASSLWEAASTDTQYF
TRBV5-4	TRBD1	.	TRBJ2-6	TGTGCCAGCAGCTCCCGGACAGGGGGCGCGTCCGGGGCCAACGTCCTGACTTTC	CASSSRTGGASGANVLTF
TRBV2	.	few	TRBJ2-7	TGTGCCAGCAGTACCGGGCCCCTGGGCTCCTACGAGCAGTACTTC	CASSTGPLGSYEQYF
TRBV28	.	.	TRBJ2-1	TGTGCCAGCAGTTCTAGCCCGAGTGAGCAGTTCTTC	CASSSSPSEQFF
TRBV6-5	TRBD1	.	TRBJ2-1	TGTGCCAGCAGTTACTCGGACAGGAGCTACAATGAGCAGTTCTTC	CASSYSDRSYNEQFF
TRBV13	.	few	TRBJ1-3	TGTGCCAGCAGCTTAGCAGGGAGCCTCTCTGGAAACACCATATATTTT	CASSLAGSLSGNTIYF
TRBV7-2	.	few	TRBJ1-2	TGTGCCAGCAGCTCAGGGGCGTCCTATGGCTACACCTTC	CASSSGASYGYTF
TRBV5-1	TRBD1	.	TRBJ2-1	TGCGCCAGCAGCCTCGGGACAGGGGGCAATGAGCAGTTCTTC	CASSLGTGGNEQFF
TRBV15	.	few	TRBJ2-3	TGTGCCACCAGCCCAGCTAGAGCAGATACGCAGTATTTT	CATSPARADTQYF